The rows below give T cell receptor beta chains drawn from one sample of a study of glioma-infiltrating T cells after dendritic cell vaccination. Clones were sequenced by immunoSEQ multiplex PCR, and TCRdb holds only the in-frame ones, with some missing. The repertoire holds roughly 100,000 clones, with 85% to 90% as singletons. This specimen was blood, taken after dendritic cell vaccination. The source is a human donor with glioblastoma. Both conserved end residues are part of each CDR3. The D gene is left open where the match is weak. Part of the rows lack a size; the others show once, few, many or a class for expanded clones.

v_gene: TRBV7-9
d_gene: -
j_gene: TRBJ2-3
len: 13
abundance: -
CDR3nt: TGTGCCAGTCGGACCCGGGGAATAGATACGCAGTATTTT
CDR3aa: CASRTRGIDTQYF

v_gene: TRBV18
d_gene: -
j_gene: TRBJ1-2
len: 13
abundance: -
CDR3nt: TGTGCCAGCTCACCAGAAACGACAGCTGGCTACACCTTC
CDR3aa: CASSPETTAGYTF

v_gene: TRBV4-1
d_gene: TRBD1
j_gene: TRBJ1-3
len: 17
abundance: once
CDR3nt: TGCGCCAGCAGCCTCCGGGACAGGGTGGTCGTGGATCACACCATATATTTT
CDR3aa: CASSLRDRVVVDHTIYF

v_gene: TRBV7-7
d_gene: -
j_gene: TRBJ2-2
len: 13
abundance: -
CDR3nt: TGTGCTAGCAGCCTTACGGGGTCCGGGGAGCTGTTTTTT
CDR3aa: CASSLTGSGELFF

v_gene: TRBV27
d_gene: -
j_gene: TRBJ1-1
len: 13
abundance: -
CDR3nt: TGTGCCACCCAGGCACAGGGATTCGCTGAAGCTTTCTTT
CDR3aa: CATQAQGFAEAFF

v_gene: TRBV2
d_gene: -
j_gene: TRBJ1-1
len: 15
abundance: -
CDR3nt: TGTGCCAGCAGTGCTCGGCAGGGTCCCAATACTGAAGCTTTCTTT
CDR3aa: CASSARQGPNTEAFF

v_gene: TRBV5-8
d_gene: -
j_gene: TRBJ2-2
len: 15
abundance: -
CDR3nt: TGTGCCAGCAGCCCCGGGACTTCGGCGACCGGGGAGCTGTTTTTT
CDR3aa: CASSPGTSATGELFF

v_gene: TRBV21-1
d_gene: -
j_gene: TRBJ2-5
len: 17
abundance: once
CDR3nt: TGTGCCAGCAGCAAAGCCCCTAGCGGGCCGCTAAATGGGACCCAGTACTTC
CDR3aa: CASSKAPSGPLNGTQYF

v_gene: TRBV11-3
d_gene: -
j_gene: TRBJ2-3
len: 15
abundance: -
CDR3nt: TGTGCCAGCAGCTCCTCCGGGGGTTCCACAGATACGCAGTATTTT
CDR3aa: CASSSSGGSTDTQYF

v_gene: TRBV12-5
d_gene: -
j_gene: TRBJ2-3
len: 14
abundance: -
CDR3nt: TGTGCTAGTGGTTCCTCGCCCCAGGCGGATACGCAGTATTTT
CDR3aa: CASGSSPQADTQYF

v_gene: TRBV10-1
d_gene: TRBD2
j_gene: TRBJ2-1
len: 15
abundance: -
CDR3nt: TGCGCCAGCAGTGATTCTAGCGGGGGTTACAATGAGCAGTTCTTC
CDR3aa: CASSDSSGGYNEQFF

v_gene: TRBV29-1
d_gene: TRBD1
j_gene: TRBJ2-3
len: 15
abundance: -
CDR3nt: TGCAGCGTTGAAGTGGCAGGGGGCTCGACAGATACGCAGTATTTT
CDR3aa: CSVEVAGGSTDTQYF

v_gene: TRBV4-1
d_gene: -
j_gene: TRBJ2-3
len: 15
abundance: -
CDR3nt: TGCGCCAGCAGCCACAGCGGACAGTTTTCAGATACGCAGTATTTT
CDR3aa: CASSHSGQFSDTQYF

v_gene: TRBV19
d_gene: TRBD2
j_gene: TRBJ2-1
len: 17
abundance: -
CDR3nt: TGTGCCAGTAGTAGCTTAACTAGCGGCCAAAGTTACAATGAGCAGTTCTTC
CDR3aa: CASSSLTSGQSYNEQFF

v_gene: TRBV30
d_gene: TRBD2
j_gene: TRBJ2-1
len: 14
abundance: -
CDR3nt: TGTGCCTGCCGACTAGCGGGGCCGTACAATGAGCAGTTCTTC
CDR3aa: CACRLAGPYNEQFF

v_gene: TRBV5-1
d_gene: -
j_gene: TRBJ1-6
len: 14
abundance: -
CDR3nt: TGCGCCAGCAGCTCAACAGTGAAAAATTCACCCCTCCACTTT
CDR3aa: CASSSTVKNSPLHF

v_gene: TRBV5-1
d_gene: TRBD2
j_gene: TRBJ2-1
len: 16
abundance: once
CDR3nt: TGCGCCAGCAGCTTGTCGGGACTAGCGGGAGGCAATGAGCAGTTCTTC
CDR3aa: CASSLSGLAGGNEQFF

v_gene: TRBV14
d_gene: -
j_gene: TRBJ1-2
len: 12
abundance: -
CDR3nt: TGTGCCAGCAGCCAAGATCGACTAGGCTACACCTTC
CDR3aa: CASSQDRLGYTF

v_gene: TRBV5-6
d_gene: -
j_gene: TRBJ1-1
len: 13
abundance: -
CDR3nt: TGTGCCAGCAGCCCTGCCCTAAACACTGAAGCTTTCTTT
CDR3aa: CASSPALNTEAFF

v_gene: TRBV5-1
d_gene: -
j_gene: TRBJ1-1
len: 13
abundance: -
CDR3nt: TGCGCCAGCAGCTTGGAAGGAGGCACTGAAGCTTTCTTT
CDR3aa: CASSLEGGTEAFF

v_gene: TRBV5-6
d_gene: -
j_gene: TRBJ1-2
len: 14
abundance: -
CDR3nt: TGTGCCAGCAGACCACCAGGGGACCCCTTTGGCTACACCTTC
CDR3aa: CASRPPGDPFGYTF

v_gene: TRBV2
d_gene: -
j_gene: TRBJ1-5
len: 15
abundance: once
CDR3nt: TGTGCCAGCAGAGGGTCGACAGTCAGCAATCAGCCCCAGCATTTT
CDR3aa: CASRGSTVSNQPQHF

v_gene: TRBV5-1
d_gene: TRBD2
j_gene: TRBJ2-7
len: 16
abundance: -
CDR3nt: TGCGCCAGCAGCTTGGGGGTAGCGGGAGCGACCTACGAGCAGTACTTC
CDR3aa: CASSLGVAGATYEQYF

v_gene: TRBV7-6
d_gene: -
j_gene: TRBJ1-4
len: 16
abundance: -
CDR3nt: TGTGCCAGCAGCTTAGGTTCAGGGGTGACTAATGAAAAACTGTTTTTT
CDR3aa: CASSLGSGVTNEKLFF

v_gene: TRBV25-1
d_gene: -
j_gene: TRBJ1-2
len: 17
abundance: -
CDR3nt: TGTGCCAGCAGTGAATATCTCACGGGAAGAGGGTACTATGGCTACACCTTC
CDR3aa: CASSEYLTGRGYYGYTF

v_gene: TRBV18
d_gene: -
j_gene: TRBJ1-4
len: 13
abundance: few
CDR3nt: TGTGCCAGCTCACCCAGGGAGGATGAAAAACTGTTTTTT
CDR3aa: CASSPREDEKLFF

v_gene: TRBV19
d_gene: -
j_gene: TRBJ2-3
len: 16
abundance: once
CDR3nt: TGTGCCAGTAGTGTTAACCGGGACACCGACACAGATACGCAGTATTTT
CDR3aa: CASSVNRDTDTDTQYF

v_gene: TRBV5-8
d_gene: TRBD1
j_gene: TRBJ2-7
len: 16
abundance: -
CDR3nt: TGTGCCAGCTCACGTCCCGGGACAGGGATTAGCTACGAGCAGTACTTC
CDR3aa: CASSRPGTGISYEQYF

v_gene: TRBV2
d_gene: TRBD1
j_gene: TRBJ2-6
len: 15
abundance: -
CDR3nt: TGTGCCAGCAGTACCGACAGGGCTGGGGCCAACGTCCTGACTTTC
CDR3aa: CASSTDRAGANVLTF

v_gene: TRBV18
d_gene: TRBD1
j_gene: TRBJ2-5
len: 18
abundance: -
CDR3nt: TGTGCCAGCTCACCCCAGCCCGGGACAGGGGGAATCCAAGAGACCCAGTACTTC
CDR3aa: CASSPQPGTGGIQETQYF

v_gene: TRBV5-1
d_gene: -
j_gene: TRBJ2-1
len: 14
abundance: few
CDR3nt: TGCGCCAGCAGCTCCGGCGAGGAGTACAATGAGCAGTTCTTC
CDR3aa: CASSSGEEYNEQFF

v_gene: TRBV5-4
d_gene: -
j_gene: TRBJ2-7
len: 13
abundance: -
CDR3nt: TGTGCCAGCAGCCAGCAGGGTTTCTACGAGCAGTACTTC
CDR3aa: CASSQQGFYEQYF

v_gene: TRBV9
d_gene: -
j_gene: TRBJ2-3
len: 19
abundance: -
CDR3nt: TGTGCCAGCAGCGCCGGACAGGGACTAAGCCTACCACGCACAGATACGCAGTATTTT
CDR3aa: CASSAGQGLSLPRTDTQYF

v_gene: TRBV21-1
d_gene: -
j_gene: TRBJ1-3
len: 17
abundance: -
CDR3nt: TGTGCCAGCAGCTTTATAAGTCCCGGGACAGAGGGAAACACCATATATTTT
CDR3aa: CASSFISPGTEGNTIYF

v_gene: TRBV5-1
d_gene: TRBD1
j_gene: TRBJ1-1
len: 15
abundance: once
CDR3nt: TGCGCCAGCAGCTCGCAAGGGGGCATGGGCACTGAAGCTTTCTTT
CDR3aa: CASSSQGGMGTEAFF

v_gene: TRBV5-1
d_gene: -
j_gene: TRBJ2-3
len: 11
abundance: -
CDR3nt: TGCGCCAGCAGCCTAGCGGATACGCAGTATTTT
CDR3aa: CASSLADTQYF

v_gene: TRBV6-6
d_gene: -
j_gene: TRBJ2-2
len: 16
abundance: -
CDR3nt: TGTGCCAGCAGATTCGGGACACCTAAATACACCGGGGAGCTGTTTTTT
CDR3aa: CASRFGTPKYTGELFF

v_gene: TRBV7-6
d_gene: -
j_gene: TRBJ1-1
len: 13
abundance: -
CDR3nt: TGTGCCAGCAGCTTAGCGGCCCTCACTGAAGCTTTCTTT
CDR3aa: CASSLAALTEAFF

v_gene: TRBV21-1
d_gene: -
j_gene: TRBJ1-2
len: 17
abundance: few
CDR3nt: TGTGCCAGCAGCAAAGGGACAGGGGGACTAGCTAACTATGGCTACACCTTC
CDR3aa: CASSKGTGGLANYGYTF

v_gene: TRBV11-2
d_gene: TRBD2
j_gene: TRBJ2-7
len: 16
abundance: -
CDR3nt: TGTGCCAGCAGCCCTAGGGTAGCGGGAAGCTCCTACGAGCAGTACTTC
CDR3aa: CASSPRVAGSSYEQYF

v_gene: TRBV13
d_gene: -
j_gene: TRBJ2-2
len: 16
abundance: -
CDR3nt: TGTGCCAGCAGCCCCGCCCCCGGACAGTCCACCGGGGAGCTGTTTTTT
CDR3aa: CASSPAPGQSTGELFF

v_gene: TRBV7-9
d_gene: TRBD1
j_gene: TRBJ2-7
len: 16
abundance: once
CDR3nt: TGTGCCAGCAGCTTAGCGCTCGGACAGGGGATTTACGAGCAGTACTTC
CDR3aa: CASSLALGQGIYEQYF

v_gene: TRBV28
d_gene: -
j_gene: TRBJ2-7
len: 14
abundance: -
CDR3nt: TGTGCCAGCAGTCCTCCCGGGACTCGCTACGAGCAGTACTTC
CDR3aa: CASSPPGTRYEQYF

v_gene: TRBV7-2
d_gene: TRBD2
j_gene: TRBJ2-7
len: 15
abundance: -
CDR3nt: TGTGCCAGCAGCTGGCTAGCGGGAGCCGTCTACGAGCAGTACTTC
CDR3aa: CASSWLAGAVYEQYF

v_gene: TRBV30
d_gene: TRBD1
j_gene: TRBJ1-1
len: 13
abundance: -
CDR3nt: TGTGCCTGGGCCGAAGGGGGCTGGACTGAAGCTTTCTTT
CDR3aa: CAWAEGGWTEAFF

v_gene: TRBV9
d_gene: TRBD2
j_gene: TRBJ2-1
len: 16
abundance: -
CDR3nt: TGTGCCAGCAGCGCCTATAGCGGGGGGGAGACTGATGAGCAGTTCTTC
CDR3aa: CASSAYSGGETDEQFF

v_gene: TRBV5-4
d_gene: -
j_gene: TRBJ1-1
len: 15
abundance: -
CDR3nt: TGTGCCAGCAGCCCGGCGGGGGCAGCAGGTACTGAAGCTTTCTTT
CDR3aa: CASSPAGAAGTEAFF

v_gene: TRBV30
d_gene: -
j_gene: TRBJ2-3
len: 12
abundance: -
CDR3nt: TGTGCCTGGAGTACCTTACTAGATACGCAGTATTTT
CDR3aa: CAWSTLLDTQYF

v_gene: TRBV5-1
d_gene: TRBD1
j_gene: TRBJ1-2
len: 13
abundance: -
CDR3nt: TGCGCCAGCAGCCCGGGACAGGACTTTGGCTACACCTTC
CDR3aa: CASSPGQDFGYTF

v_gene: TRBV30
d_gene: -
j_gene: TRBJ1-1
len: 13
abundance: -
CDR3nt: TGTGCCTGGAGCAACTCGCCGAACACTGAAGCTTTCTTT
CDR3aa: CAWSNSPNTEAFF

v_gene: TRBV30
d_gene: -
j_gene: TRBJ1-6
len: 17
abundance: -
CDR3nt: TGTGCCTGGAGGGAGGGTCCAAGAAGCTCCTATAATTCACCCCTCCACTTT
CDR3aa: CAWREGPRSSYNSPLHF

v_gene: TRBV6-6
d_gene: TRBD1
j_gene: TRBJ2-3
len: 15
abundance: -
CDR3nt: TGTGCCAGCAGTTACTCGGGACAGGGCACGCATACGCAGTATTTT
CDR3aa: CASSYSGQGTHTQYF

v_gene: TRBV29-1
d_gene: -
j_gene: TRBJ2-2
len: 11
abundance: -
CDR3nt: TGCAGCGTCTTCTTCACCGGGGAGCTGTTTTTT
CDR3aa: CSVFFTGELFF

v_gene: TRBV10-3
d_gene: -
j_gene: TRBJ1-6
len: 14
abundance: once
CDR3nt: TGTGCCATCAGTGCCGGGGAAATGAATTCCCCCCTCCACTTT
CDR3aa: CAISAGEMNSPLHF

v_gene: TRBV9
d_gene: TRBD1
j_gene: TRBJ2-5
len: 15
abundance: -
CDR3nt: TGTGCCAGCAGCGTAGACCCAGGGGGCAAAGAGACCCAGTACTTC
CDR3aa: CASSVDPGGKETQYF

v_gene: TRBV9
d_gene: -
j_gene: TRBJ1-6
len: 12
abundance: -
CDR3nt: TGTGCCAGCAGCAACTTGGGAGGTGACCTCCACTTT
CDR3aa: CASSNLGGDLHF

v_gene: TRBV2
d_gene: -
j_gene: TRBJ2-3
len: 15
abundance: -
CDR3nt: TGTGCCAGCAGTGTGGACAGCCTTAGCACAGATACGCAGTATTTT
CDR3aa: CASSVDSLSTDTQYF

v_gene: TRBV18
d_gene: -
j_gene: TRBJ2-7
len: 14
abundance: -
CDR3nt: TGTGCCAGCTCACCGGGGGCGGGTGACGACGAGCAGTACTTC
CDR3aa: CASSPGAGDDEQYF

v_gene: TRBV7-8
d_gene: TRBD2
j_gene: TRBJ2-1
len: 19
abundance: -
CDR3nt: TGTGCCAGCAGCTTAGCATGGACTAGCGGGGGCCACAGGGGGAATGAGCAGTTCTTC
CDR3aa: CASSLAWTSGGHRGNEQFF

v_gene: TRBV7-6
d_gene: -
j_gene: TRBJ2-7
len: 13
abundance: -
CDR3nt: TGTGCCAGCAGCTTAGCGGCGAGGGACGAGCAGTACTTC
CDR3aa: CASSLAARDEQYF